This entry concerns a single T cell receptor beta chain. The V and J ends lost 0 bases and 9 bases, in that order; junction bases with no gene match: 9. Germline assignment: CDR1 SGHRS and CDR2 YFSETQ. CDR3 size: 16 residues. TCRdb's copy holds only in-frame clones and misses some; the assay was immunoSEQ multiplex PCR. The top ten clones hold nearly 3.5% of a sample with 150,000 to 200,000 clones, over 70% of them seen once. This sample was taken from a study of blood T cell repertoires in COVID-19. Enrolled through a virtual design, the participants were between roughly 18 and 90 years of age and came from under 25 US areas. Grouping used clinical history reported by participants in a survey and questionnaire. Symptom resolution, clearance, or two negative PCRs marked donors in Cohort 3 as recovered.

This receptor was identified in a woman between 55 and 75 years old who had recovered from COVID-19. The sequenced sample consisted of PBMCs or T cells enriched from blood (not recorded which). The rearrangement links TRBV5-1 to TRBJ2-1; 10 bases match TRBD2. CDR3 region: CASSLGAAGGLGEQFF. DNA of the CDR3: TGCGCCAGCAGCTTGGGCGCAGCGGGGGGGCTTGGTGAGCAGTTCTTC.